What follows are 31 T cell receptor beta chains derived from one specimen sequenced in a study of beta chain features in type 1 diabetes. The investigators reverse transcribed all of the isolated RNA, so they sequenced expressed TCRB transcripts. The method was immunoSEQ multiplex PCR; TCRdb's version includes in-frame clones alone and lacks a portion of them. Of over 100,000 clones listed, about 40% were seen once; the top ten hold roughly 0.064%. Material for sequencing was stem cell memory CD4+ T cells from blood. The source is a woman aged 18-35 years in good health.

V gene TRBV21-1 combines with J gene TRBJ2-3; the table's D call, TRBD2, was not checked against the DNA. TRBV21-1 is assigned pseudogene status. CDR3 length equals 14 residues. The CDR3 region has the DNA TGTGCCAGCAGCAACCTCCCCAGCACAGATACGCAGTATTTT. Translated: CASSNLPSTDTQYF.

The chain uses TRBV18 and TRBJ2-1; D gene unclear. This CDR3 spans 14 amino acids. Trimming removed 6 bases from V and 8 bases from J, with 17 bases in between. Germline V gene sequence: CDR1 KGHSH, CDR2 LQKENI. CDR3 nucleotides: TGTGCCAGCTCCCCTCCCGGTGGAGACGATGAGCAGTTCTTC. Its protein is CASSPPGGDDEQFF.

DNA of the CDR3: TGTGCCAGCAGTTTGACATTCTATGGCTACACCTTC. Translation: CASSLTFYGYTF. The rearrangement uses TRBV27 and TRBJ1-2; D is unresolved. Germline CDR1 MNHEY, CDR2 SMNVEV (reference sequence). Trimming removed 3 bases at V and 4 bases at J, with 6 bases between. The CDR3 has 12 residues.

This clone turned up a few times. The chain couples TRBV6-5 to TRBJ2-2; a weak D match, TRBD1 (5 bases). Germline V gene data show CDR1 as MNHEY and CDR2 as SVGAGI. V gave up 4 bases and J gave up 5 bases, with 14 bases separating them. The length of the CDR3 is 15 residues. In DNA form, the CDR3 reads TGTGCCAGCAGTTCTCCAGGGAAAGTGACCGGGGAGCTGTTTTTT. Translation gives CASSSPGKVTGELFF.

The sample holds a few counts of this clone. The chain carries TRBV19 and TRBJ2-1; 7 positions agree with TRBD2. The germline V gene encodes CDR1 LNHDA and CDR2 SQIVND (reference sequence). The CDR3 has 15 residues. V gave up 4 bases and J gave up 8 bases; unmatched junction bases: 11. In DNA form, the CDR3 reads TGTGCCAGTAGTAGGACCCAGCGGGGTATCGATGAGCAGTTCTTC. Amino acid sequence: CASSRTQRGIDEQFF.

V gene TRBV4-1 combines with J gene TRBJ2-1, with 14 bases that match TRBD2. Germline CDR1 is MGHRA and CDR2 is YSYEKL. The CDR3 runs to 15 residues. V lost 5 bases and J lost 7; bases outside the gene matches: 4. CDR3 in DNA: TGCGCCAGCAGCTTCGGACTAGCGGGGGGTAATGAGCAGTTCTTC. As protein: CASSFGLAGGNEQFF.

This chain connects TRBV5-1 to TRBJ1-2; TRBD1 aligns across 7 bases. CDR3 length: 13 amino acids. The germline V gene has CDR1 SGHRS and CDR2 YFSETQ. J gave up 8 bases and V 0 bases, and 4 bases lay outside the gene matches. CDR3 residues: CASSLGDRPGYTF. Here the CDR3 DNA reads TGCGCCAGCAGCTTGGGGGACAGACCAGGCTACACCTTC.

This clone was seen only a few times. Sequence at one end of the junction differs from germline and may be a read error. The CDR3 sequence: CASTQIGAGGYYEQYF. DNA for the CDR3: TGTGCCAGCACCCAAATTGGGGCAGGGGGATACTACGAGCAGTACTTC. The gene calls are TRBV4-2 and TRBJ2-7; TRBD1 matches at 7 bases. This CDR3 is built from 16 residues. Germline V CDR1 and CDR2: LGHNA, YNFKEQ.

This clone has a handful of counts. This rearrangement joins TRBV5-4 to TRBJ2-7, with 7 bases identical to TRBD1. Germline V gene lookup returns CDR1 SGHNT and CDR2 YYREEE (reference sequence). V was clipped by 1 base and J by 3 bases; unmatched bases: 7. The CDR3 has 15 amino acids. The CDR3 coding sequence is TGTGCCAGCAGCTTGCCGGCCGGGACAGACTACGAGCAGTACTTC. Protein: CASSLPAGTDYEQYF.

Here the CDR3 reads CAWSGGFQADTQYF. DNA of the CDR3: TGTGCCTGGAGTGGTGGGTTCCAGGCGGATACGCAGTATTTT. This chain uses TRBV30 with TRBJ2-3; D ambiguous. The CDR3 length is 14 residues. Trimming removed 1 base at V and 6 bases at J, with 14 bases between. Germline V CDR1 and CDR2: GTSNPN, SVGIG (reference sequence). The whole variable domain, filled in from reference TRBV30 and TRBJ2-3, reads SQTIHQWPATLVQPVGSPLSLECTVEGTSNPNLYWYRQAAGRGLQLLFYSVGIGQISSEVPQNLSASRPQDRQFILSSKKLLLSDSGFYLCAWSGGFQADTQYFGPGTRLTVL.

The rearrangement joins TRBV11-2 to TRBJ1-2; D is undetermined. With 3 bases removed from V and 5 bases from J, the gap between germline ends came to 7 bases. This CDR3 is built from 12 residues. Per germline, CDR1 SGHAT and CDR2 FQNNGV. The CDR3 bases are TGTGCCAGCAGCTTTGACATTTATGGCTACACCTTC. It encodes CASSFDIYGYTF. Complete variable domain (other parts from reference TRBV11-2 and TRBJ1-2): EAGVAQSPRYKIIEKRQSVAFWCNPISGHATLYWYQQILGQGPKLLIQFQNNGVVDDSQLPKDRFSAERLKGVDSTLKIQPAKLEDSAVYLCASSFDIYGYTFGSGTRLTVV.

The chain joins TRBV5-1 to TRBJ1-1; a possible D gene is TRBD1 (5 bases). Germline values: CDR1 SGHRS, CDR2 YFSETQ. The CDR3 contains 17 residues. V was shortened by 2 bases and J by 2 bases, with 19 bases between the two germline ends. CDR3 DNA: TGCGCCAGCAGCTTTTGGGGCTCTGCACTCCCAAACACTGAAGCTTTCTTT. Encoded protein: CASSFWGSALPNTEAFF.

The chain uses TRBV10-3 and TRBJ1-2, with 8 bases lining up with TRBD1. The J segment lost 4 bases and the V segment lost 10 bases, leaving 2 bases of the junction unmatched. The CDR3 loop spans 11 amino acids. The V gene's germline CDR1 is ENHRY and CDR2 SYGVKD. The CDR3 region is CATTGGYGYTF. The DNA for the CDR3 is TGTGCCACAACAGGGGGCTATGGCTACACCTTC.

The genes are TRBV5-6 and TRBJ1-2; 11 bases match TRBD1. The trim removed 1 base at V and 8 bases at J, leaving 7 bases unmatched. This CDR3 has 15 residues. CDR1 SGHDT and CDR2 YYEEEE come from the germline V gene. The CDR3 region is CASSLRRTGGWGYTF. CDR3 coding DNA: TGTGCCAGCAGCTTGAGACGGACAGGGGGCTGGGGCTACACCTTC.

This clone was counted only a few times. The rearrangement links TRBV18 to TRBJ1-2; D remains ambiguous. V shed 3 bases and J shed 5 bases, with 4 bases lying between them. The CDR3 is 11 residues long. Per germline, CDR1 KGHSH and CDR2 LQKENI. CDR3 protein: CASSPSYGYTF. CDR3 in DNA: TGTGCCAGCTCACCGTCGTATGGCTACACCTTC.

The chain is built from TRBV9 and TRBJ2-1; 10 bases are shared with TRBD2. The CDR3 is 15 amino acids. Trimming at V came to 2 bases and at J to 9 bases, leaving 8 bases not matched to a gene. The V gene's germline CDR1 is SGDLS and CDR2 YYNGEE. The CDR3 spells CASSVTSGRVTEQFF. The CDR3 region has the DNA TGTGCCAGCAGCGTTACCAGCGGGAGGGTCACTGAGCAGTTCTTC. Combining the CDR3 with reference TRBV9 and TRBJ2-1 gives the whole variable domain DSGVTQTPKHLITATGQRVTLRCSPRSGDLSVYWYQQSLDQGLQFLIQYYNGEERAKGNILERFSAQQFPDLHSELNLSSLELGDSALYFCASSVTSGRVTEQFFGPGTRLTVL.

The V call is TRBV4-1, the J call TRBJ1-2, with 7 bases identical to TRBD1. The CDR3 loop spans 15 amino acids. CDR1 and CDR2 from the germline V gene are MGHRA and YSYEKL. The trim removed 0 bases at V and 5 bases at J, leaving 6 bases unmatched. CDR3 sequence: CASSQDRGQPYGYTF. The CDR3 DNA reads TGCGCCAGCAGCCAAGATCGGGGACAGCCTTATGGCTACACCTTC.

The table lists this clone with a few counts. This sequence joins TRBV28 and TRBJ1-1, with 9 bases fitting TRBD1. The CDR3 contains 13 residues. Unmatched junction bases numbered 9, after V lost 7 bases and J lost 9 bases. Germline V gene sequence: CDR1 MDHEN, CDR2 SYDVKM. The CDR3 region is CASTLSTGGKAFF. In DNA, the CDR3 is TGTGCCAGCACCCTCTCGACAGGGGGTAAAGCTTTCTTT.

A few counts support this clone. The chain links TRBV4-1 to TRBJ2-1; D might be TRBD1 (5 bases). Trimming pared 0 bases from V and 4 bases from J, leaving 10 bases between. Germline CDR1 is MGHRA and CDR2 is YSYEKL. The CDR3 is made up of 15 amino acids. The CDR3 reads CASSQDRTRYNEQFF. The CDR3 DNA reads TGCGCCAGCAGCCAAGATCGGACAAGGTACAATGAGCAGTTCTTC.

The V and J genes are TRBV25-1 and TRBJ1-5; no reliable D call. Per the germline V gene, CDR1 is MGHDK and CDR2 is SYGVNS. The ends were cut back, 3 bases at V and 2 bases at J, with 5 bases in the middle. The length of the CDR3 is 13 residues. The CDR3 DNA sequence: TGTGCCAGCAGTGAGGCGGGCAATCAGCCCCAGCATTTT. Translating it yields CASSEAGNQPQHF.

The rearrangement uses TRBV5-8 and TRBJ1-4; tentative D call: TRBD1 (6 bases). CDR3 size: 15 residues. Germline CDR1 is SGHTS and CDR2 is YDEGEE. V lost 4 bases and J 6 bases, leaving 16 bases between the germline ends. CDR3 protein: CASSRSGALYEKLFF. As DNA, the CDR3 is TGTGCCAGCAGCAGGTCAGGGGCGCTATATGAAAAACTGTTTTTT.

CDR3 sequence reads: CASSPLDQPQHF. For the CDR3, the DNA is TGTGCCAGCAGTCCCCTCGATCAGCCCCAGCATTTT. V is TRBV6-6 and J is TRBJ1-5, with D unresolved. The CDR3 is 12 residues long. V lost 5 bases, J lost 5 bases, and 7 bases lay in between. Germline CDR1 reads MNHNY; CDR2 reads SVGAGI (reference sequence).

The V and J genes are TRBV28 and TRBJ1-2; no reliable D call. CDR3 length equals 13 residues. Looked up from germline, CDR1 is MDHEN and CDR2 is SYDVKM. V lost 7 bases, J lost 2 bases, and 11 bases lay in between. DNA for the CDR3: TGTGCCAGCAAGTCGGGTGGGAACTATGGCTACACCTTC. It encodes CASKSGGNYGYTF.

The J gene is TRBJ1-4, the V gene TRBV7-6, with TRBD1 identical over 9 bases. Germline assignment: CDR1 SGHVS and CDR2 FNYEAQ. The CDR3 length is 17 residues. The trim removed 3 bases at V and 4 bases at J, leaving 9 bases unmatched. Here the CDR3 DNA reads TGTGCCAGCAGCTTTCTTTACCGGACAGGGGATAATGAAAAACTGTTTTTT. This codes for CASSFLYRTGDNEKLFF. Full variable domain (outside the CDR3, taken from reference TRBV7-6 and TRBJ1-4): GAGVSQSPRYKVTKRGQDVALRCDPISGHVSLYWYRQALGQGPEFLTYFNYEAQQDKSGLPNDRFSAERPEGSISTLTIQRTEQRDSAMYRCASSFLYRTGDNEKLFFGSGTQLSVL.

The V gene is TRBV28, the J gene TRBJ2-1; 10 nucleotides agree with TRBD2. The CDR3 is 16 amino acids. Germline V gives CDR1 MDHEN, CDR2 SYDVKM. The junction had 7 bases not matched to a gene; V was cut back by 5 bases and J by 3 bases. CDR3 in DNA: TGTGCCAGCAGTCTTAGGACTAGCGGAAACTACAATGAGCAGTTCTTC. It translates to CASSLRTSGNYNEQFF.

Only a few counts were recorded for this clone. The chain combines TRBV9 with TRBJ2-1, with 8 bases aligning to TRBD2. Germline V gene data show CDR1 as SGDLS and CDR2 as YYNGEE. V lost 4 bases, J lost 7 bases, and 16 bases stayed unmatched. The CDR3 runs 17 residues. Here the CDR3 DNA reads TGTGCCAGCAGCTTTGGGGCTAGCGGGTTCCGGGGTAATGAGCAGTTCTTC. Protein sequence: CASSFGASGFRGNEQFF.

The V call is TRBV28, the J call TRBJ2-2, with D possibly matching TRBD2 (6 bases). The V and J ends lost 2 bases and 2 bases respectively, with 12 bases between them. The germline V gene encodes CDR1 MDHEN and CDR2 SYDVKM. This CDR3 has 16 residues. CDR3 coding DNA: TGTGCCAGCAGTTTACTCTCTAGCGCAAACACCGGGGAGCTGTTTTTT. It translates to CASSLLSSANTGELFF.

The gene calls are TRBV28 and TRBJ2-7, with 12 bases lining up with TRBD2. Trimming removed 0 bases from V and 3 bases from J; junction bases left unmatched: 0. The CDR3 spans 15 residues. Germline CDR1 MDHEN, CDR2 SYDVKM. This CDR3 reads CASSLWTSGSYEQYF. CDR3 DNA sequence: TGTGCCAGCAGTTTATGGACTAGCGGGAGCTACGAGCAGTACTTC.

The CDR3 region has the DNA TGTGCCAGCAGGAGGACAGGGAGTACCTACGAGCAGTACTTC. Its translation is CASRRTGSTYEQYF. The genes are TRBV27 and TRBJ2-5; 8 bases are shared with TRBD1. The assigned J gene may be wrong: the sequence end matches TRBJ2-7 better. Germline loops: CDR1 MNHEY, CDR2 SMNVEV (reference sequence). The CDR3 spans 14 residues.

The chain employs TRBV19 and TRBJ1-1, with 12 positions matching TRBD1. V shed 7 bases, J shed 5 bases, and the junction held 20 bases outside the gene matches. The CDR3 sequence is 19 residues long. From germline, CDR1 is LNHDA and CDR2 SQIVND (reference sequence). The CDR3 DNA sequence: TGTGCCAGTAACACTCTGCGCCAGGGACAGGGGGCGGGAAGGACTGAAGCTTTCTTT. The encoded protein is CASNTLRQGQGAGRTEAFF.

There are a few counts of this clone. This chain uses TRBV5-1 with TRBJ2-7, with TRBD1 identical over 7 bases. This CDR3 spans 13 amino acids. The V segment lost 4 bases and the J segment 6 bases; nucleotides outside the gene matches: 7. Germline loops: CDR1 SGHRS, CDR2 YFSETQ. DNA of the CDR3: TGCGCCAGCAGCGCACAGGGGATAGGCGAGCAGTACTTC. This translates into CASSAQGIGEQYF.